The source of this TCR beta chain is a study of control samples from healthy donors and cancer patients. Per germline, CDR1 SGHAT and CDR2 FQNNGV. CDR3 length: 13 amino acids. The V end was cut by 0 bases, the J end by 4 bases, with 4 bases between. Method: immunoSEQ multiplex PCR; TCRdb's copy keeps in-frame clones and lacks some. This sample has approximately 100,000 clones; 90% occur once, and the top ten carry roughly 4%. Sequencing was done on a sample of blood. V gene TRBV11-2 combines with J gene TRBJ2-1; D call uncertain. This TCR was sampled from a human donor in good health. The donor label of this sample is uncertain. The chain's CDR3 is CASSLDNYNEQFF. In DNA form, the CDR3 reads TGTGCCAGCAGCTTAGATAATTACAATGAGCAGTTCTTC.